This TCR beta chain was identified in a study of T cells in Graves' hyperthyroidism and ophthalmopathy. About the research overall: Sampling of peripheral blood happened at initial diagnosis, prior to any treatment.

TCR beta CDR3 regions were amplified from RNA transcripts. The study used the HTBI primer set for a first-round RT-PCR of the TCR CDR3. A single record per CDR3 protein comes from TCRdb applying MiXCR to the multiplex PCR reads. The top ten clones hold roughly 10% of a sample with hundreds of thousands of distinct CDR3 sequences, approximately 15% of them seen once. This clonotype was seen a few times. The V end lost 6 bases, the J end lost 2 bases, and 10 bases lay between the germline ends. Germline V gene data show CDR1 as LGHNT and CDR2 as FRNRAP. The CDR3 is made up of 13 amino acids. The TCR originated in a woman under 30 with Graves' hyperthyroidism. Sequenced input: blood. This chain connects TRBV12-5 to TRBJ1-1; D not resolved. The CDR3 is CASGLGLNTEAFF. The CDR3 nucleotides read TGTGCTAGTGGCCTCGGGCTTAACACTGAAGCTTTCTTT.